These T cell receptor beta chains were read from a single sample in a study of blood T cell repertoires in COVID-19. The table came from immunoSEQ multiplex PCR; TCRdb's copy has only in-frame clones and leaves some out. The sample carries 140,000 or so clones, about 80% recorded once. Sequencing used peripheral blood. These receptors were taken from a human donor in a cohort sampled during active COVID-19. Each CDR3 is given with its conserved first and last residue. A D gene is named only where the DNA matches it firmly. The size field is filled for only some rows; it gives once, few, many or a size class.

J gene	D gene	clone size	V gene	CDR3 DNA	CDR3 protein
TRBJ1-6	-	-	TRBV2	TGTGCCAGCATCAGGACAGCGCCTAATTCACCCCTCCACTTT	CASIRTAPNSPLHF
TRBJ2-4	TRBD1	-	TRBV19	TGTGCCAGCCAGGACAGGGGAGCCAAAAACATTCAGTACTTC	CASQDRGAKNIQYF
TRBJ2-7	TRBD1	-	TRBV19	TGTGCCACCAAACCGGGACAGGGGTCCCACGAGCAGTACTTC	CATKPGQGSHEQYF
TRBJ2-5	TRBD2	once	TRBV4-2	TGTGCCAGCAGCTTAGGGACTAGCGGGGGAAGAAATCAAGAGACCCAGTACTTC	CASSLGTSGGRNQETQYF
TRBJ2-7	TRBD1	-	TRBV27	TGTGCCAGCAGTAAAGACAGGGGGGCGGGGGAGCAGTACTTC	CASSKDRGAGEQYF
TRBJ1-1	-	-	TRBV5-1	TGCGCCAGCAGCTTGGACAGGAATGAATGGACTGAAGCTTTCTTT	CASSLDRNEWTEAFF
TRBJ1-5	-	-	TRBV19	TGTGCCAGTAGTCCCCGGTCTGGGCATCAGCCCCAGCATTTT	CASSPRSGHQPQHF
TRBJ1-3	TRBD1	few	TRBV6-6	TGTGCCAGCAGGAGAAAGACAGGGCACTCTGGAAACACCATATATTTT	CASRRKTGHSGNTIYF
TRBJ2-3	TRBD2	-	TRBV4-1	TGCGCCAGCAGCCAACGGACTAGCGGGGGGGATACGCAGTATTTT	CASSQRTSGGDTQYF
TRBJ2-7	TRBD1	-	TRBV4-2	TGTGCCAGCAGCCAATCAATGGGACAGGGCTACGAGCAGTACTTC	CASSQSMGQGYEQYF
TRBJ2-7	TRBD1	-	TRBV19	TGTGCCAGCGGACGGGACAGGGGTTACGAGCAGTACTTC	CASGRDRGYEQYF
TRBJ2-4	TRBD1	-	TRBV6-5	TGTGCCAGCAGCACTCGACAGGGTGCAAACATTCAGTACTTC	CASSTRQGANIQYF
TRBJ2-1	-	-	TRBV21-1	TGTGCCAGCAGCAAAGTATTCAGCGGGGTCTACAATGAGCAGTTCTTC	CASSKVFSGVYNEQFF
TRBJ2-1	TRBD2	-	TRBV19	TGTGCCAGTATGGGAGCGGGGATGGGGAATGAGCAGTTCTTC	CASMGAGMGNEQFF
TRBJ1-5	-	-	TRBV6-6	TGTGCCAGCAGCCCCGGGACAATTCATCAGCCCCAGCATTTT	CASSPGTIHQPQHF
TRBJ1-4	-	-	TRBV5-4	TGTGCCAGCAGCTCACGACAGGAGAGTAATGAAAAACTGTTTTTT	CASSSRQESNEKLFF
TRBJ1-3	TRBD1	-	TRBV10-3	TGTGCCATCAGTGACCAGGGGGCGCGAGGAAACACCATATATTTT	CAISDQGARGNTIYF
TRBJ1-3	-	-	TRBV4-1	TGCGCCAGCAGACTCGGCGAGGGATCTGGAAACACCATATATTTT	CASRLGEGSGNTIYF
TRBJ1-1	-	-	TRBV27	TGTGCCAGCAGTGCCGGAGCTCTGGGGAACACTGAAGCTTTCTTT	CASSAGALGNTEAFF
TRBJ1-1	TRBD1	-	TRBV19	TGTGCCAGTAGAAGGGTTACAGGGGGGAACACTGAAGCTTTCTTT	CASRRVTGGNTEAFF
TRBJ1-1	TRBD1	-	TRBV5-1	TGCGCCAGCAGCTTTGAGACAGGGAGGACTGAAGCTTTCTTT	CASSFETGRTEAFF